These T cell receptor beta chains were read from a single sample in a study of blood T cell repertoires in COVID-19. The data were produced by immunoSEQ multiplex PCR, yet TCRdb's version contains in-frame clones alone and is incomplete. This table holds around 72,000 clones, more than 65% found once. The sequencing sample was made of peripheral blood. The source is a woman in her fifties or sixties with acute or convalescent COVID-19. Each CDR3 is given with its conserved first and last residue. A D gene is named only where the DNA matches it firmly. Part of the rows lack a size; the others show once, few, many or a class for expanded clones.

TRBV12-3/TRBV12-4,TRBJ1-5,-,-,TGTGCCAGCAGACCCGGGAGCCAGCCCCAGCATTTT,CASRPGSQPQHF
TRBV19,TRBJ1-2,TRBD1,-,TGTGCCAGTAGTATTCTCTTCCAGGGGGCATATGGCTACACCTTC,CASSILFQGAYGYTF
TRBV7-9,TRBJ2-1,TRBD1,-,TGTGCCAGCAGCTTAGACAGGGGGAATGAGCAGTTCTTC,CASSLDRGNEQFF
TRBV7-2,TRBJ1-4,-,-,TGTGCCAGCAGCCTAGCGGCGGGGATGATCGGTAATGAAAAACTGTTTTTT,CASSLAAGMIGNEKLFF
TRBV28,TRBJ2-2,-,-,TGTGCCAGCAGTTCAGGGCAGAGGTACTCCCCCCCCGGGGAGCTGTTTTTT,CASSSGQRYSPPGELFF
TRBV24-1,TRBJ2-1,-,few,TGTGCCACCAGTGATCCCAACCCGGGTGTAACCTCCTACAATGAGCAGTTCTTC,CATSDPNPGVTSYNEQFF
TRBV13,TRBJ1-1,TRBD1,-,TGTGCCAGCAGCTCCCCCCCGACAGGGGGAACGAACACTGAAGCTTTCTTT,CASSSPPTGGTNTEAFF
TRBV9,TRBJ1-4,-,-,TGTGCCAGTCTGGAGGGCCATTCTAATGAAAAACTGTTTTTT,CASLEGHSNEKLFF
TRBV5-1,TRBJ1-2,TRBD1,-,TGCGCCAGCAGCTCAGGCAGGGGGGATGGCTACACCTTC,CASSSGRGDGYTF
TRBV5-1,TRBJ1-3,-,-,TGCGCCAGCAGCTTGACAGGCGCCTCTGGAAACACCATATATTTT,CASSLTGASGNTIYF
TRBV23-1,TRBJ1-5,-,-,TGCGCCAGCAGTCATTCGTGGCCCCGTCACAATCAGCCCCAGCATTTT,CASSHSWPRHNQPQHF
TRBV5-4,TRBJ2-2,-,-,TGTGCCAGCAGTCGAGACGGGGAGCTGTTTTTT,CASSRDGELFF
TRBV3-1/TRBV3-2,TRBJ2-3,TRBD1,-,TGTGCCAGCAGACAGGGGGCCCGCACAGATACGCAGTATTTT,CASRQGARTDTQYF
TRBV5-1,TRBJ2-7,-,medium-sized,TGCGCCAGCAGCCTCCCCGGGGGCGAGCAGTACTTC,CASSLPGGEQYF
TRBV14,TRBJ2-2,TRBD1,once,TGTGCCAGCAGCCTTGGACAGGGCTTCGCCGGGGAGCTGTTTTTT,CASSLGQGFAGELFF
TRBV6-5,TRBJ1-2,-,-,TGTGCCAGCATGGGCGGCAGGGGATTTATCTATGGCTACACCTTC,CASMGGRGFIYGYTF
TRBV7-9,TRBJ2-5,TRBD1,-,TGTGCCAGCAGCGTCGGGACAGGGGGCCGGGAGACCCAGTACTTC,CASSVGTGGRETQYF
TRBV7-9,TRBJ2-7,TRBD1,-,TGTGCCAGCAGCCTAAACACAGGGGTTCAGAACGAGCAGTACTTC,CASSLNTGVQNEQYF
TRBV6-1,TRBJ1-1,TRBD1,-,TGTGCCAGCAGTGACCGGACAGGGTGGACTGAAGCTTTCTTT,CASSDRTGWTEAFF
TRBV6-1,TRBJ1-2,TRBD1,once,TGTGCCAGCAGTGAACCGACAGGGCCTAACTATGGCTACACCTTC,CASSEPTGPNYGYTF